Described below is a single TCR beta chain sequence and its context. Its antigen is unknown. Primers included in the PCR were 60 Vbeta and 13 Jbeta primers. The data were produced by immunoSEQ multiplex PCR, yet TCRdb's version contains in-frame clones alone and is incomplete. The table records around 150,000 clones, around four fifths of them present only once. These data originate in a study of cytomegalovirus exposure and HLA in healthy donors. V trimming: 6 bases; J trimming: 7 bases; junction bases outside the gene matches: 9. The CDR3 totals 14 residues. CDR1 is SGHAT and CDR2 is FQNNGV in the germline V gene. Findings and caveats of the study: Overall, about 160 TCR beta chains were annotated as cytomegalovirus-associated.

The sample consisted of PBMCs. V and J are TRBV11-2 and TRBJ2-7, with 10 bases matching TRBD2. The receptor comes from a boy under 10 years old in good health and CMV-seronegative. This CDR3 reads CASRKREGLGEQYF. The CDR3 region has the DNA TGTGCCAGCAGAAAGCGGGAGGGCCTTGGGGAGCAGTACTTC.